This entry lists 9 T cell receptor beta chains sequenced from one sample in a study of post-analysis software for immune sequencing data. Whole-study results and caveats: About five TRBV segments occurring more often in patients than controls included TRBV5-6, TRBV5-1 and TRBV20-1.

Prepared TCR beta cDNA libraries contained unique molecular identifiers. Each CDR3 protein gets one entry after TCRdb re-called the PCR reads with MiXCR. The sample gives roughly 800,000 distinct CDR3 sequences, 46% of which show up once; over 4.5% is in the top ten. These receptors' antigens are unknown. What was sequenced was blood. These receptors were obtained from a girl aged 10-17 years with multiple sclerosis.

This clonotype was recorded a few times. The chain uses TRBV4-2 and TRBJ2-4; 11 bases fit TRBD2. CDR1 is LGHNA, CDR2 YNFKEQ, per germline. After removal of 0 bases from V and 5 bases from J, the junction contained 3 bases not matched to a gene. The CDR3 runs 16 residues. CDR3 region: CASSQEEGLAENIQYF. CDR3 DNA sequence: TGTGCCAGCAGCCAAGAAGAGGGACTAGCGGAAAACATTCAGTACTTC.

The chain recombines TRBV15 with TRBJ2-3, with D tentatively TRBD2 (6 bases). The V end lost 5 bases, the J end lost 1 base, and 16 bases lay between the germline ends. The CDR3 sequence is 16 residues long. The germline V gene has CDR1 LNHNV and CDR2 YYDKDF (reference sequence). The CDR3 coding sequence is TGTGCCACCAGCCCTCTTTGGGGGGTAGGCACAGATACGCAGTATTTT. Translated, it gives CATSPLWGVGTDTQYF.

The chain combines TRBV20-1 with TRBJ1-2; no clear D gene. Germline-derived CDR1 and CDR2 are DFQATT and SNEGSKA (reference sequence). V lost 0 bases to trimming and J lost 0 bases, with 11 bases between them. CDR3 length: 15 residues. CDR3 loop: CSARDSKRTNYGYTF. CDR3 in DNA: TGCAGTGCTAGAGATTCGAAAAGAACTAACTATGGCTACACCTTC.

V usage is TRBV20-1 and J usage is TRBJ1-2, with 7 bases that match TRBD1. Losses at the gene ends were 1 base for V and 7 bases for J; bases not matched to a gene: 9. In germline, CDR1 is DFQATT, CDR2 SNEGSKA (reference sequence). This CDR3 is built from 14 residues. The CDR3 here is CSARGFGTASGYTF. The DNA for the CDR3 is TGCAGTGCTAGAGGGTTTGGGACAGCGTCTGGCTACACCTTC.

This chain connects TRBV29-1 to TRBJ2-7; 7 bases align to TRBD2. Germline V gives CDR1 SQVTM, CDR2 ANQGSEA. CDR3 length: 16 residues. After removal of 4 bases from V and 0 bases from J, the junction contained 12 bases not matched to a gene. CDR3: CSVGTAGAEASYEQYF. In DNA form, the CDR3 reads TGCAGCGTTGGTACTGCGGGAGCGGAGGCCTCCTACGAGCAGTACTTC.

This clonotype occurred many times. The V call is TRBV12-3 or TRBV12-4, the J call TRBJ1-5; 7 bases match TRBD1. The CDR3 is 14 residues long. J gave up 2 bases and V 6 bases, and 4 bases lay outside the gene matches. The CDR3 sequence: CASSLTGGNQPQHF. For the CDR3, the DNA is TGTGCCAGCAGCCTTACAGGGGGCAATCAGCCCCAGCATTTT.

The genes are TRBV5-1 and TRBJ1-2; a possible D gene is TRBD1 (5 bases). This CDR3 spans 13 amino acids. V gave up 1 base and J gave up 6 bases, with 10 bases separating them. Germline-derived CDR1 and CDR2 are SGHRS and YFSETQ. CDR3 sequence: CASSLIPTDGYTF. The CDR3 nucleotides are TGCGCCAGCAGCTTGATCCCGACAGATGGCTACACCTTC.

This clonotype occurred a few times. The rearrangement links TRBV7-2 to TRBJ2-1; tentative D call: TRBD2 (6 bases). Trimming removed 2 bases at V and 5 bases at J, with 13 bases between. CDR3 length: 15 amino acids. The germline CDR1 and CDR2 sequences are SGHTA and FQGNSA. CDR3 amino acids: CASSLMGVADNEQFF. DNA of the CDR3: TGTGCCAGCAGCTTAATGGGCGTAGCGGACAATGAGCAGTTCTTC.

The chain couples TRBV13 to TRBJ2-1, with unresolved D. V was shortened by 2 bases and J by 0 bases, with 11 bases between the two germline ends. The CDR3 is 16 residues long. Germline assignment: CDR1 PRHDT and CDR2 FYEKMQ (reference sequence). CDR3 residues: CASSLWGQSSYNEQFF. The CDR3 coding sequence is TGTGCCAGCAGCTTATGGGGTCAAAGCTCCTACAATGAGCAGTTCTTC.